This paragraph reports one T cell receptor (beta chain). Its target is unknown. Mismatch with germline at one junction end may stem from a read error. The sample is drawn from a study of tumor and adjacent non-tumor tissue in lung cancer. Study observations and caveats: TCR diversity was significantly greater in tumor than normal lung tissue.

The germline gives CDR1 DFQATT, CDR2 SNEGSKA (reference sequence). The CDR3 runs 13 residues. The library came from three nested PCR rounds adapted from ARM-PCR protocols. TCRdb ran MiXCR on the multiplex PCR reads and lists one entry per CDR3 protein. Here the sample spans 220,000 or so distinct CDR3 sequences, 71% being singletons. RNA was extracted from bulk tissue without any cell sorting. V gene TRBV20-1 combines with J gene TRBJ1-6; 8 bases agree with TRBD1. Sequenced material: lung tumor tissue. The source is a man aged 55 to 70 with non-small cell lung cancer. CDR3: CGARGQEDSPLRF. The CDR3 nucleotides are TGCGGTGCTAGGGGACAGGAGGATTCACCCCTCCGCTTT.